This TCR beta chain was recorded in a study of T cell responses to AZD1222 COVID-19 vaccine. Study-wide results and limits: Unmutated variant regions reportedly attract nearly half of all spike-specific TCRs.

Using immunoSEQ multiplex PCR, the repertoire was profiled, and TCRdb retains in-frame clones only, with some absent. Altogether 150,000 or so clones are present, about 92% being singletons, with the ten largest covering more than 0.8%. V gave up 0 bases and J gave up 2 bases, with 6 bases separating them. The germline gives CDR1 SQVTM, CDR2 ANQGSEA. This CDR3 spans 13 amino acids. A remark on this clone: What it binds is unknown.

The V gene is TRBV29-1, the J gene TRBJ2-3; no reliable D call. This specimen consisted of peripheral blood, obtained on day 0 of AZD1222 vaccination. The receptor was isolated from an adult in good health. Here the CDR3 reads CSVEEQDTDTQYF. The CDR3 DNA is TGCAGCGTTGAAGAGCAGGACACAGATACGCAGTATTTT.